The 25 T cell receptor beta chains below come from one sample, sequenced in a study of T-cell memory formation after mild COVID-19 (dated by TCRdb to the early 2020s). Preparation of the library involved 5' RACE. Reads for this sample came from an Illumina NovaSeq 6000. TCRdb reworked the public reads: Q25 trimming with fastp, MiXCR clone assembly, productive beta chains retained. One record per CDR3 amino acid sequence lists the most common genes and DNA. This sample has about 410,000 distinct CDR3 sequences in its table, and 20% to 25% of those were observed once. The ten biggest clones cover around 14% of the sample. Sequenced material: PBMCs or a T cell subset sorted from them (not recorded which). The source is an adult woman who had mild COVID-19 (a few samples of this study predate the infection). The sample titles of this study are shuffled in the database, so cell type and time point are left out; the donor was told from shared clones.

The V call is TRBV2, the J call TRBJ1-2; the match to TRBD1 covers 9 bases. There are 17 residues in the CDR3. From germline, CDR1 is SNHLY and CDR2 FYNNEI. V trimming: 2 bases; J trimming: 2 bases; junction bases outside the gene matches: 9. CDR3 coding DNA: TGTGCCAGCAGTGAAAGTATTGCACAGGGGGCCAACTATGGCTACACCTTC. The encoded protein is CASSESIAQGANYGYTF.

In its sample, this clonotype was seen a few times. The V call is TRBV6-6, the J call TRBJ1-2; TRBD1 matches at 9 bases. Germline CDR1 reads MNHNY; CDR2 reads SVGAGI (reference sequence). The CDR3 totals 15 residues. V shed 8 bases and J 4 bases; nucleotides not matched to a gene: 11. This CDR3 is CASLLGPGQGYGYTF. The CDR3 region has the DNA TGTGCCAGCCTCCTGGGCCCGGGACAGGGCTATGGCTACACCTTC.

V usage is TRBV3-1 and J usage is TRBJ1-3; D is undetermined. CDR1 and CDR2 (germline): LGHDT, YNNKEL (reference sequence). Trimming removed 1 base at V and 4 bases at J, with 5 bases between. The CDR3 is 13 residues long. The CDR3, as DNA: TGTGCCAGCAGCCAAGGTCGAGGAAACACCATATATTTT. The encoded protein is CASSQGRGNTIYF.

V and J are TRBV7-8 and TRBJ2-2, with D perhaps TRBD1 (5 bases). The V gene's germline CDR1 is SGHVS and CDR2 FQNEAQ. This CDR3 is 14 amino acids long. The V gene lost 2 bases and the J gene lost 4 bases, with 8 bases spanning the gap. CDR3 sequence: CASSLSGFTGELFF. CDR3 bases: TGTGCCAGCAGCTTATCAGGGTTCACCGGGGAGCTGTTTTTT.

The CDR3 coding sequence is TGTGCCTGGAGTGGACAGGGGAACAATGAGCAGTTCTTC. Translating gives CAWSGQGNNEQFF. The rearrangement joins TRBV30 to TRBJ2-1; 8 bases are shared with TRBD1. J lost 5 bases, V lost 1 base, and 1 base had no gene match. Germline V gene lookup returns CDR1 GTSNPN and CDR2 SVGIG (reference sequence). The CDR3 is 13 amino acids.

J is TRBJ2-7 and V is TRBV4-1; D is ambiguous. This CDR3 has 16 residues. Per the germline V gene, CDR1 is MGHRA and CDR2 is YSYEKL. V lost 1 base, J lost 7 bases, and 20 bases lay in between. CDR3: CASSQVPRLEYLEQYF. DNA for the CDR3: TGCGCCAGCAGCCAAGTGCCGCGCCTCGAATACCTAGAGCAGTACTTC.

This clonotype was seen a single time. V and J are TRBV5-4 and TRBJ2-3; the D is unclear. The germline gives CDR1 SGHNT, CDR2 YYREEE (reference sequence). This CDR3 has 16 residues. Trimming removed 4 bases from V and 4 bases from J, with 19 bases in between. The CDR3 DNA is TGTGCCAGCAGCCCCCCAAGTCTGGGGATCCCAGATACGCAGTATTTT. This encodes CASSPPSLGIPDTQYF.

V gene TRBV6-5 combines with J gene TRBJ2-6; D is ambiguous. Trimming removed 8 bases from V and 0 bases from J, with 14 bases in between. Germline loops: CDR1 MNHEY, CDR2 SVGAGI. There are 16 residues in the CDR3. In DNA form, the CDR3 reads TGTGCCAGCCGTAAGACATTAAACTCTGGGGCCAACGTCCTGACTTTC. It specifies CASRKTLNSGANVLTF.

The chain couples TRBV3-1 to TRBJ1-5; D is unresolved. This CDR3 contains 13 residues. Germline CDR1 LGHDT, CDR2 YNNKEL (reference sequence). Trimming shortened V by 4 bases and J by 4 bases, and 8 bases separated the two germline ends. The CDR3 protein is CASSPAINQPQHF. Written as DNA, the CDR3 is TGTGCCAGCAGCCCTGCCATTAATCAGCCCCAGCATTTT.

This clonotype has more than one count but fewer than ten. This chain uses TRBV5-6 with TRBJ2-2; 8 bases align to TRBD1. In germline, CDR1 is SGHDT, CDR2 YYEEEE. There are 16 residues in the CDR3. J gave up 4 bases and V 0 bases, and 5 bases lay outside the gene matches. The CDR3 protein is CASSLGVGQATGELFF. For the CDR3, the DNA is TGTGCCAGCAGCTTGGGAGTGGGACAGGCCACCGGGGAGCTGTTTTTT.

This clonotype has more than one count but fewer than ten. V gene TRBV7-9 combines with J gene TRBJ2-4; no firm D call. This CDR3 is 13 amino acids long. V was shortened by 7 bases and J by 5 bases, with 12 bases between the two germline ends. Germline V CDR1 and CDR2: SEHNR, FQNEAQ (reference sequence). The CDR3 DNA reads TGTGCCAGCAATAAGCAGTCCGAAAACATTCAGTACTTC. Protein: CASNKQSENIQYF.

The chain links TRBV4-2 to TRBJ2-1, with 9 bases aligning to TRBD2. This CDR3 region has 16 residues. Trimming cost V 2 bases and J 5 bases; bases outside gene matches: 7. CDR1 is LGHNA and CDR2 is YNFKEQ in the germline V gene. The chain's CDR3 is CASSQTPRGGDNEQFF. The DNA for the CDR3 is TGTGCCAGCAGCCAAACCCCGCGGGGGGGAGACAATGAGCAGTTCTTC.

The table lists this clonotype with a few counts. The genes are TRBV3-1 and TRBJ1-1, with a possible D match to TRBD1 (5 bases). Germline CDR1 is LGHDT and CDR2 is YNNKEL (reference sequence). The length of the CDR3 is 15 residues. The V end lost 2 bases, the J end lost 1 base, and 11 bases lay between the germline ends. The CDR3 region is CASSQPGTGNTEAFF. The CDR3 DNA sequence: TGTGCCAGCAGCCAACCCGGGACGGGGAACACTGAAGCTTTCTTT.

This clonotype came up a few times. The rearrangement uses TRBV24-1 and TRBJ1-2; D call uncertain. There are 14 residues in the CDR3. Deletions cut 0 bases from V and 2 bases from J, with 6 bases between. Germline CDR1 and CDR2: KGHDR and SFDVKD. The CDR3 reads CATSDLARNYGYTF. The DNA of the CDR3 is TGTGCCACCAGTGATTTGGCGAGGAACTATGGCTACACCTTC.

This chain links TRBV7-9 with TRBJ2-7; D may be TRBD1 (6 bases). Trimming pared 7 bases from V and 0 bases from J, leaving 19 bases between. Germline CDR1 is SEHNR and CDR2 is FQNEAQ (reference sequence). The CDR3 has 16 amino acids. CDR3 sequence: CASTPAQGGPSYEQYF. Here the CDR3 DNA reads TGTGCCAGCACCCCCGCACAGGGTGGGCCCTCCTACGAGCAGTACTTC.

This clonotype was detected a few times. The genes are TRBV4-2 and TRBJ1-6; D is ambiguous. Germline CDR1 and CDR2: LGHNA and YNFKEQ. Trimming removed 0 bases at V and 5 bases at J, with 8 bases between. CDR3 length equals 15 residues. The CDR3 spells CASSQDLGDNSPLHF. Written as DNA, the CDR3 is TGTGCCAGCAGCCAAGATCTTGGGGATAATTCACCCCTCCACTTT.

The genes are TRBV10-3 and TRBJ2-7; D is perhaps TRBD1 or TRBD2 (5 bases each). The CDR3 sequence is 13 residues long. The germline V gene encodes CDR1 ENHRY and CDR2 SYGVKD. Trimming left V 11 bases short and J 2 bases short, with 16 bases between. The CDR3: CAAAGTATYEQYF. CDR3 nucleotide sequence: TGTGCCGCGGCCGGGACGGCAACCTACGAGCAGTACTTC.

The count of this clonotype is one. The chain recombines TRBV30 with TRBJ1-2; D not resolved. Germline V CDR1 and CDR2: GTSNPN, SVGIG (reference sequence). The CDR3 has 10 residues. V gave up 5 bases and J gave up 2 bases, with 3 bases separating them. The DNA of the CDR3 is TGTGCCTGGGGCAACTATGGCTACACCTTC. The encoded protein is CAWGNYGYTF.

The rearrangement joins TRBV7-3 to TRBJ1-1; no definite D call. Germline V gene sequence: CDR1 SGHTA, CDR2 FQGTGA. The CDR3 length is 13 residues. V was clipped by 3 bases and J by 5 bases, with 10 bases between them. CDR3 in DNA: TGTGCCAGCAGCTTCGGGGAGAGGACTGAAGCTTTCTTT. It encodes CASSFGERTEAFF.

This clonotype was picked up a small number of times. This chain uses TRBV25-1 with TRBJ2-1; TRBD2 aligns across 7 bases. Germline V lookup: CDR1 MGHDK, CDR2 SYGVNS. This CDR3 is built from 19 residues. V lost 2 bases, J lost 6 bases, and 19 bases stayed unmatched. CDR3: CASSEPKGRGGPTVNEQFF. The DNA for the CDR3 is TGTGCCAGCAGTGAACCCAAAGGGAGGGGAGGGCCTACAGTCAATGAGCAGTTCTTC.

The table lists this clonotype with many counts. The chain couples TRBV12-3 or TRBV12-4 to TRBJ1-1; D gene unclear. The CDR3 is 12 amino acids. V lost 7 bases, J lost 8 bases, and 14 bases lay in between. CDR3 sequence: CASTLFGGEAFF. As DNA, the CDR3 is TGTGCCAGCACCCTATTCGGAGGGGAAGCTTTCTTT.

This clonotype has more than one count but fewer than ten. The chain couples TRBV18 to TRBJ1-4; no firm D call. This CDR3 region has 15 residues. Trimming took 1 base from V and 4 from J, leaving 10 bases between them. Germline values: CDR1 KGHSH, CDR2 LQKENI. This CDR3 reads CASSPRAGRNEKLFF. The CDR3 DNA reads TGTGCCAGCTCACCACGGGCAGGCCGTAATGAAAAACTGTTTTTT.

The rearrangement joins TRBV5-6 to TRBJ2-1; D ambiguous. V shed 0 bases and J shed 7 bases, with 11 bases lying between them. The CDR3 covers 14 residues. Germline CDR1 reads SGHDT; CDR2 reads YYEEEE. The CDR3 region is CASSLDGSGNEQFF. The DNA for the CDR3 is TGTGCCAGCAGCTTGGACGGGTCTGGGAATGAGCAGTTCTTC.

A few counts support this clonotype. The chain is built from TRBV30 and TRBJ2-7; possible D gene TRBD1, 5 bases. Germline loops: CDR1 GTSNPN, CDR2 SVGIG (reference sequence). This CDR3 spans 14 amino acids. V was pared by 0 bases and J by 2 bases, with 11 bases between. CDR3 sequence: CAWSVPQVTYEQYF. CDR3 nucleotide sequence: TGTGCCTGGAGTGTTCCACAGGTGACCTACGAGCAGTACTTC.

This clonotype has at least ten counts. The chain uses TRBV16 and TRBJ2-1; perhaps TRBD1 as D (6 bases). Germline CDR1 KGHSY, CDR2 FQNENV. The CDR3 loop spans 15 amino acids. The germline V and J ends were trimmed by 2 bases and 0 bases, with 8 bases remaining between them. The CDR3 sequence: CASSQTGSSYNEQFF. CDR3 in DNA: TGTGCCAGCAGCCAAACAGGGAGCTCCTACAATGAGCAGTTCTTC.